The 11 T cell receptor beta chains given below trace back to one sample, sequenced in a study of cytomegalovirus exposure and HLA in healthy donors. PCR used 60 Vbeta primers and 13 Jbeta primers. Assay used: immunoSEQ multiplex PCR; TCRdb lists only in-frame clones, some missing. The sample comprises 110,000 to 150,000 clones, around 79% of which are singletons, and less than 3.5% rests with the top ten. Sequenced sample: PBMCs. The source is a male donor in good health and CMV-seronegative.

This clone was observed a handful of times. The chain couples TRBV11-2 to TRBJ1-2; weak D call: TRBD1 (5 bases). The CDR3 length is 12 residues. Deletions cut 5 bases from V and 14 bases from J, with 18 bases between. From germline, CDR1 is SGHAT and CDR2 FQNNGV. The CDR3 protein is CASSPGGRGDTF. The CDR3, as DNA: TGTGCCAGCAGCCCGGGGGGAAGAGGGGATACCTTC.

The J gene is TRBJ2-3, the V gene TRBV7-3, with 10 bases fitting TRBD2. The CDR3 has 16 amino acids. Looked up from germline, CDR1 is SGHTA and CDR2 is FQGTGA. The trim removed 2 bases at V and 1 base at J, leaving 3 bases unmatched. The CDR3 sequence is CASSLSLAGRTDTQYF. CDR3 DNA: TGTGCCAGCAGCTTATCACTAGCGGGGCGCACAGATACGCAGTATTTT.

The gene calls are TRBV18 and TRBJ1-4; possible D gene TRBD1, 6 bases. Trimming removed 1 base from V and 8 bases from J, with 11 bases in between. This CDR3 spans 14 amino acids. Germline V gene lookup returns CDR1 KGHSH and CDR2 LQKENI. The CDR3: CASSPQQGKEKLFF. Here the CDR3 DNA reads TGTGCCAGCTCACCACAACAGGGTAAAGAAAAACTGTTTTTT.

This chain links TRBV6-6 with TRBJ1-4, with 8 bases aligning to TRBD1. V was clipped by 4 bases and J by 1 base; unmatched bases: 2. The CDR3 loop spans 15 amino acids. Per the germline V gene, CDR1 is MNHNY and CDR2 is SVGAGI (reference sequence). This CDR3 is CASSSRGLTNEKLFF. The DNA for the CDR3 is TGTGCCAGCAGTTCCAGGGGGCTAACTAATGAAAAACTGTTTTTT.

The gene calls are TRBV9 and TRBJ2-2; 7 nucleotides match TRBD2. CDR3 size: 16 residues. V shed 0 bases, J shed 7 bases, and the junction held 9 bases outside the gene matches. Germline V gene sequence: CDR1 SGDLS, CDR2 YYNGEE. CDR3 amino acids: CASSVGGSSGDGELFF. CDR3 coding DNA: TGTGCCAGCAGCGTAGGCGGGAGTTCCGGAGACGGGGAGCTGTTTTTT.

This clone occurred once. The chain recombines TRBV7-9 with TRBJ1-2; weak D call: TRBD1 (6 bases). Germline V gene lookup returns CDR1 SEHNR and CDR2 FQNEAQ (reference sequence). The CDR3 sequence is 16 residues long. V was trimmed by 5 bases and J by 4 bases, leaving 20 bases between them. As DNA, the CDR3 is TGTGCCAGCAGCCTTGCCGGGGGGGGCGGATTCTATGGCTACACCTTC. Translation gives CASSLAGGGGFYGYTF. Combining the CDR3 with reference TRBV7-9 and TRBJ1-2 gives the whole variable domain DTGVSQNPRHKITKRGQNVTFRCDPISEHNRLYWYRQTLGQGPEFLTYFQNEAQLEKSRLLSDRFSAERPKGSFSTLEIQRTEQGDSAMYLCASSLAGGGGFYGYTFGSGTRLTVV.

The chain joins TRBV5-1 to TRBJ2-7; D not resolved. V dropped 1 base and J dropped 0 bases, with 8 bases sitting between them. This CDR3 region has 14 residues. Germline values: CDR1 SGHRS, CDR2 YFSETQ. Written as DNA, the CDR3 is TGCGCCAGCAGCTTGACGGGTTTCTCCTACGAGCAGTACTTC. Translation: CASSLTGFSYEQYF.

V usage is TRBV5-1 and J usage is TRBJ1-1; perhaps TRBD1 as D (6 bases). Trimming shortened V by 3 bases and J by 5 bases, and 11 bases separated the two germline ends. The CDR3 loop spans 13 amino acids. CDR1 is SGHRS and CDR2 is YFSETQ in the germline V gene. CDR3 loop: CASSSTGLTEAFF. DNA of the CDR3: TGCGCCAGCAGCTCCACAGGGTTAACTGAAGCTTTCTTT.

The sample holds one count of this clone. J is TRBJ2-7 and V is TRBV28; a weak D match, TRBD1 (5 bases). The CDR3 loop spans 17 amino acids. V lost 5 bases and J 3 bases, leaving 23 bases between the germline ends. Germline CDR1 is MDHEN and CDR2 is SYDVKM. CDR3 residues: CASSTVSQGAKYYEQYF. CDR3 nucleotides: TGTGCCAGCAGTACCGTAAGCCAAGGGGCGAAGTACTACGAGCAGTACTTC.

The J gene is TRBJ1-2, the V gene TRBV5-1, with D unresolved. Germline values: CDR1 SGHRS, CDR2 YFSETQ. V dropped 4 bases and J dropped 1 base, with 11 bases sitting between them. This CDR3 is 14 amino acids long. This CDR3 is CASSAASFNYGYTF. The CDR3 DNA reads TGCGCCAGCAGCGCGGCCTCCTTTAACTATGGCTACACCTTC.

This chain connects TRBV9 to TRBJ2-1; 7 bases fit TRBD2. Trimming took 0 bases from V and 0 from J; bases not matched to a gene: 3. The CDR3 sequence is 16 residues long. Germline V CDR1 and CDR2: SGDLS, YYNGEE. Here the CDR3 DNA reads TGTGCCAGCAGCGTAGGAGGGAGGGGCTCCTACAATGAGCAGTTCTTC. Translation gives CASSVGGRGSYNEQFF.